The 28 T cell receptor beta chains given below trace back to one sample, sequenced in a study of T cell repertoires in cytomegalovirus infection. TCRdb reanalysed the reads using MiXCR and keeps one entry per CDR3 protein. In the table there are hundreds of thousands of distinct CDR3 sequences, around 30% of which are singletons. Their recognized antigens are unknown. The sequencing used cultured PBMCs, collected from culture after CMV antigen stimulation. These receptor sequences come from a human donor in good health (CMV status not recorded). Some clones in this sample may be carry-over from other donors' samples.

The chain couples TRBV6-1 to TRBJ1-4; TRBD1 might be the D (5 bases). V lost 6 bases and J lost 8, with 16 bases in between. CDR3 length: 14 amino acids. Germline V gives CDR1 MNHNS, CDR2 SASEGT. CDR3 DNA sequence: TGTGCCAGCAGGCCTGGGGGGGGAAGGGAAAAACTGTTTTTT. It translates to CASRPGGGREKLFF.

This clonotype has just a few counts. The V and J genes are TRBV6-1 and TRBJ1-5; 7 nucleotides align to TRBD1. With 1 base clipped from V and 6 bases from J, the junction kept 6 bases outside the gene matches. CDR1 and CDR2 (germline): MNHNS, SASEGT. The CDR3 is 15 amino acids. In nucleotides, the CDR3 is TGTGCCAGCAGTGAAGGTCAGGGGGGACTTCAGCCCCAGCATTTT. Its protein product is CASSEGQGGLQPQHF.

The V call is TRBV20-1, the J call TRBJ2-3; 9 bases are a match to TRBD2. From germline, CDR1 is DFQATT and CDR2 SNEGSKA (reference sequence). CDR3 size: 16 residues. V shed 0 bases and J 2 bases; nucleotides not matched to a gene: 6. The CDR3 DNA is TGCAGTGCTAGAGATTTCGCGGGAGGGCACACAGATACGCAGTATTTT. The encoded protein is CSARDFAGGHTDTQYF.

This chain links TRBV7-2 with TRBJ1-1, with 7 bases identical to TRBD1. Looked up from germline, CDR1 is SGHTA and CDR2 is FQGNSA. The CDR3 runs 14 residues. Trimming cost V 5 bases and J 1 base; bases outside gene matches: 4. The CDR3 coding sequence is TGTGCCAGCAGCGTGACAGGGCCGAACACTGAAGCTTTCTTT. Amino acids: CASSVTGPNTEAFF. Using reference TRBV7-2 and TRBJ1-1 for the parts outside the CDR3, the full variable domain is GAGVSQSPSNKVTEKGKDVELRCDPISGHTALYWYRQSLGQGLEFLIYFQGNSAPDKSGLPSDRFSAERTGGSVSTLTIQRTQQEDSAVYLCASSVTGPNTEAFFGQGTRLTVV.

This chain joins TRBV20-1 and TRBJ2-5, with 8 bases lining up with TRBD2. Germline CDR1 is DFQATT and CDR2 is SNEGSKA (reference sequence). V lost 3 bases and J lost 5; bases outside the gene matches: 11. The CDR3 is made up of 15 amino acids. The DNA for the CDR3 is TGCAGTGCTAGGCCGGGGGGGTACGGTTTGGAGACCCAGTACTTC. Translation gives CSARPGGYGLETQYF.

The chain is built from TRBV10-3 and TRBJ1-2, with D possibly being TRBD1 (6 bases). The CDR3 contains 14 residues. V lost 3 bases, J lost 7 bases, and 15 bases lay in between. In germline, CDR1 is ENHRY, CDR2 SYGVKD. In nucleotides, the CDR3 is TGTGCCATCAGTGAAGTCCTCTCGGGGGCTGGCTACACCTTC. Amino acid sequence: CAISEVLSGAGYTF.

The V call is TRBV5-1, the J call TRBJ2-5; perhaps D is TRBD1 or TRBD2 (6 bases each). The germline V gene has CDR1 SGHRS and CDR2 YFSETQ. This CDR3 spans 15 amino acids. V was cut by 2 bases and J by 1 base, with 12 bases left in between. The CDR3 sequence: CASSFGRGVQETQYF. The DNA for the CDR3 is TGCGCCAGCAGCTTCGGAAGGGGGGTCCAAGAGACCCAGTACTTC.

J is TRBJ2-7 and V is TRBV9; D may match TRBD1 or TRBD2 (5 bases each). The CDR3 sequence is 14 residues long. V lost 3 bases and J lost 7, with 17 bases in between. Germline CDR1 and CDR2: SGDLS and YYNGEE. CDR3 nucleotides: TGTGCCAGCAGCGCCGAATGGGACCCCTCAGAGCAGTACTTC. It yields the protein CASSAEWDPSEQYF.

The chain joins TRBV6-1 to TRBJ2-2; tentative D call: TRBD1 (6 bases). This CDR3 comprises 13 residues. The ends were cut back, 2 bases at V and 5 bases at J, with 6 bases in the middle. The germline V gene encodes CDR1 MNHNS and CDR2 SASEGT. CDR3 in amino acids: CASSEQGTGELFF. DNA of the CDR3: TGTGCCAGCAGTGAACAGGGGACCGGGGAGCTGTTTTTT.

This clonotype appeared a few times. The chain has TRBV12-3 or TRBV12-4 and TRBJ2-7, with D unresolved. V was clipped by 5 bases and J by 5 bases, with 7 bases between them. The CDR3 length is 11 residues. The CDR3 region is CASSPRNEQYF. In nucleotides, the CDR3 is TGTGCCAGCAGTCCAAGAAACGAGCAGTACTTC.

This clonotype came up many times. The chain is built from TRBV10-3 and TRBJ2-3; D is possibly TRBD1 or TRBD2 (5 bases each). CDR3 length equals 13 residues. Germline V gene lookup returns CDR1 ENHRY and CDR2 SYGVKD. The V end was cut by 6 bases, the J end by 2 bases, with 9 bases between. The chain's CDR3 is CAIRGTDTDTQYF. The CDR3 DNA reads TGTGCCATCAGGGGGACGGACACAGATACGCAGTATTTT.

The chain employs TRBV2 and TRBJ1-5; D is uncertain. V was pared by 3 bases and J by 10 bases, with 13 bases between. Germline values: CDR1 SNHLY, CDR2 FYNNEI. The CDR3 length is 13 residues. In nucleotides, the CDR3 is TGTGCCAGCAGTGAGATAACGACGGAACCCCAGCATTTT. Translating gives CASSEITTEPQHF.

The table lists this clonotype with many counts. The chain has TRBV7-9 and TRBJ2-5, with D perhaps matching TRBD2 (6 bases). The V gene lost 8 bases and the J gene lost 2 bases, with 12 bases spanning the gap. Germline V CDR1 and CDR2: SEHNR, FQNEAQ (reference sequence). The CDR3 is made up of 13 amino acids. The CDR3 nucleotides read TGTGCCAGCCGGAGGGAATATCAAGAGACCCAGTACTTC. Protein: CASRREYQETQYF.

The chain combines TRBV6-8 with TRBJ2-1; weak D call: TRBD2 (5 bases). The germline V gene has CDR1 MNHGY and CDR2 SAAAGT. This CDR3 is 12 amino acids long. Trimming took 10 bases from V and 8 from J, leaving 15 bases between them. The CDR3 region has the DNA TGTGCCATCCGCCGACCGGAGGATGAGCAGTTCTTC. It translates to CAIRRPEDEQFF.

This chain connects TRBV4-2 to TRBJ1-6; possible D gene TRBD1, 6 bases. Germline V lookup: CDR1 LGHNA, CDR2 YNFKEQ. V lost 4 bases, J lost 9 bases, and 16 bases lay in between. The CDR3 totals 15 residues. The CDR3 reads CASSPPGQGGSPLHF. The CDR3 DNA sequence: TGTGCCAGCAGCCCGCCGGGACAAGGGGGTTCACCCCTCCACTTT.

CDR3 sequence: CASRRQGGEKLFF. In DNA, the CDR3 is TGTGCCAGCAGAAGACAGGGGGGTGAAAAACTGTTTTTT. This sequence joins TRBV25-1 and TRBJ1-4; 9 bases are a match to TRBD1. The CDR3 totals 13 residues. V shed 6 bases, J shed 7 bases, and the junction held 3 bases outside the gene matches. Germline-derived CDR1 and CDR2 are MGHDK and SYGVNS.

J is TRBJ2-1 and V is TRBV27; TRBD2 aligns across 7 bases. The length of the CDR3 is 17 residues. Per germline, CDR1 MNHEY and CDR2 SMNVEV (reference sequence). V dropped 0 bases and J dropped 3; count of bases not matched to a gene: 8. The CDR3 region is CASSLSGGRAFYNEQFF. CDR3 coding DNA: TGTGCCAGCAGTTTATCCGGTGGGAGGGCCTTCTACAATGAGCAGTTCTTC.

V and J are TRBV15 and TRBJ2-1, with D unclear. The V and J ends lost 1 base and 7 bases respectively, with 8 bases between them. The germline CDR1 and CDR2 sequences are LNHNV and YYDKDF (reference sequence). The CDR3 covers 13 residues. CDR3 DNA sequence: TGTGCCACCAGCAGAGCTGGGTGGAATGAGCAGTTCTTC. It specifies CATSRAGWNEQFF.

V gene TRBV29-1 combines with J gene TRBJ1-1; perhaps TRBD1 as D (6 bases). The ends were cut back, 3 bases at V and 1 base at J, with 15 bases in the middle. The CDR3 covers 15 residues. Germline CDR1 and CDR2: SQVTM and ANQGSEA. CDR3 in DNA: TGCAGCGTTGAGGTTAGGGGGGCCCAGAACACTGAAGCTTTCTTT. Its protein product is CSVEVRGAQNTEAFF.

V usage is TRBV12-3 or TRBV12-4 and J usage is TRBJ2-1; tentatively, D is TRBD1 (6 bases). The length of the CDR3 is 14 residues. V gave up 5 bases and J gave up 6 bases, with 14 bases separating them. CDR3 loop: CASSDSGTPNEQFF. Here the CDR3 DNA reads TGTGCCAGCAGTGACTCCGGGACACCCAATGAGCAGTTCTTC.

The CDR3 DNA reads as TGTGCCAGCAGCAGGACCCGCTCAACAGGGGGAGAGACCCAGTACTTC. Amino acid sequence: CASSRTRSTGGETQYF. The chain is built from TRBV7-2 and TRBJ2-5, with TRBD1 matching over 8 bases. In germline, CDR1 is SGHTA, CDR2 FQGNSA. After removal of 5 bases from V and 4 bases from J, the junction contained 12 bases not matched to a gene. CDR3 size: 16 residues.

The sample holds one count of this clonotype. The rearrangement links TRBV7-2 to TRBJ2-7; TRBD1 matches 12 bases. The trim removed 5 bases at V and 5 bases at J, leaving 7 bases unmatched. The CDR3 extends over 15 amino acids. Germline values: CDR1 SGHTA, CDR2 FQGNSA. CDR3 bases: TGTGCCAGCAGCCTTAGCGGGACAGGGGGCAACGAGCAGTACTTC. Its protein is CASSLSGTGGNEQYF. Full variable domain (missing parts from reference TRBV7-2 and TRBJ2-7): GAGVSQSPSNKVTEKGKDVELRCDPISGHTALYWYRQSLGQGLEFLIYFQGNSAPDKSGLPSDRFSAERTGGSVSTLTIQRTQQEDSAVYLCASSLSGTGGNEQYFGPGTRLTVT.

This rearrangement joins TRBV20-1 to TRBJ1-1; D might be TRBD1 (6 bases). The CDR3 loop spans 14 amino acids. Germline loops: CDR1 DFQATT, CDR2 SNEGSKA (reference sequence). Trimming pared 6 bases from V and 3 bases from J, leaving 17 bases between. Here the CDR3 DNA reads TGCAGTGCCAAGTCGGGGGGGCTAGACACTGAAGCTTTCTTT. Translated, it gives CSAKSGGLDTEAFF.

The V gene is TRBV6-1, the J gene TRBJ2-1; 8 nucleotides match TRBD2. In germline, CDR1 is MNHNS, CDR2 SASEGT. This CDR3 region has 15 residues. V lost 6 bases and J lost 5; bases outside the gene matches: 9. Here the CDR3 reads CASSATSGYHNEQFF. In DNA form, the CDR3 reads TGTGCCAGCAGCGCCACTAGCGGCTACCACAATGAGCAGTTCTTC.

This clonotype has only a few counts. The gene calls are TRBV28 and TRBJ1-2; perhaps TRBD1 as D (5 bases). The germline gives CDR1 MDHEN, CDR2 SYDVKM. V shed 2 bases and J shed 5 bases, with 21 bases lying between them. CDR3 size: 17 residues. The CDR3 loop reads CASSLSIPGLLTYGYTF. CDR3 nucleotide sequence: TGTGCCAGCAGTTTAAGTATTCCGGGACTGCTAACGTATGGCTACACCTTC.

V is TRBV5-6 and J is TRBJ2-7; the D call may be TRBD1 or TRBD2 (5 bases each). The ends were cut back, 3 bases at V and 1 base at J, with 14 bases in the middle. The CDR3 totals 15 residues. Germline values: CDR1 SGHDT, CDR2 YYEEEE. DNA of the CDR3: TGTGCCAGCAGCTCCCGGGGACGAGCATCCTACGAGCAGTACTTC. It encodes CASSSRGRASYEQYF.

This clonotype was seen a few times. The rearrangement links TRBV12-5 to TRBJ1-3; TRBD1 aligns across 10 bases. The CDR3 sequence is 18 residues long. Unmatched junction bases numbered 15, after V lost 9 bases and J lost 1 base. Germline V gene sequence: CDR1 LGHNT, CDR2 FRNRAP. CDR3 coding DNA: TGTGCTAGAATGATATTGACAGGGGGCCCTTTATCTGGAAACACCATATATTTT. Amino acids: CARMILTGGPLSGNTIYF.

The table lists this clonotype with many counts. The chain joins TRBV7-6 to TRBJ1-3, with a tentative D call TRBD1 (6 bases). V lost 3 bases and J 2 bases, leaving 11 bases between the germline ends. The CDR3 spans 15 residues. CDR1 is SGHVS and CDR2 is FNYEAQ in the germline V gene. The chain's CDR3 is CASSFNPGAGNTIYF. In DNA form, the CDR3 reads TGTGCCAGCAGCTTCAACCCAGGGGCTGGAAACACCATATATTTT.